The present TCR beta chain was sequenced within a study of cytomegalovirus exposure and HLA in healthy donors. 60 Vbeta and 13 Jbeta primers were used in PCR. Data came from immunoSEQ multiplex PCR; TCRdb stores just in-frame clones and leaves some out. The table has 90,000 to 110,000 clones, 69% seen once; the top ten hold 4.5% to 5.5%. Per the germline V gene, CDR1 is SGHAT and CDR2 is FQNNGV. The CDR3 is 17 residues long. Trimming at V came to 1 base and at J to 1 base, leaving 3 bases not matched to a gene. Sample: PBMCs. This clonotype originated in a woman aged 70-85 years in good health and CMV-seropositive. The chain joins TRBV11-2 to TRBJ2-3, with 12 nucleotides matching TRBD2. The CDR3 coding sequence is TGTGCCAGCAGCTTAGGACCTAGCGGGGGGGGCACAGATACGCAGTATTTT. This translates into CASSLGPSGGGTDTQYF.